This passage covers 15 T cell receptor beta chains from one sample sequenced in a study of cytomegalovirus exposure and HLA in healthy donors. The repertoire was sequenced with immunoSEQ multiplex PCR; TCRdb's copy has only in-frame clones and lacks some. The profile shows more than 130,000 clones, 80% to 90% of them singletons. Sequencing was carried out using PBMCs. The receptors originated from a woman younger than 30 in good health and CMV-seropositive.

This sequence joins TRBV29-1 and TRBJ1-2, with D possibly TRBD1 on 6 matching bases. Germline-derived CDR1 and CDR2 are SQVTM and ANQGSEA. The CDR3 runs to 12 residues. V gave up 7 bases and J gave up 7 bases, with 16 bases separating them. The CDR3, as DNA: TGCAGCGCCCACCCAGGGGAGGGTGGCTACACCTTC. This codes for CSAHPGEGGYTF.

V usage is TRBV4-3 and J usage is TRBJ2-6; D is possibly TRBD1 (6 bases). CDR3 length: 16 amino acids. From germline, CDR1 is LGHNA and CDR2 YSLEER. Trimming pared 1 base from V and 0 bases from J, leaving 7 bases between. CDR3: CASSQATGSGANVLTF. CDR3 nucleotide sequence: TGCGCCAGCAGCCAAGCGACAGGCTCTGGGGCCAACGTCCTGACTTTC.

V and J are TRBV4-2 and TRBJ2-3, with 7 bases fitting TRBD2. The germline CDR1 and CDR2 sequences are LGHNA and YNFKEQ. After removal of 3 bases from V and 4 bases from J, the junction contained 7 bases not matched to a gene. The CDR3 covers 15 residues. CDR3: CASSHGLAEADTQYF. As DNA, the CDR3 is TGTGCCAGCAGCCACGGCCTAGCGGAGGCAGATACGCAGTATTTT.

CDR3 coding DNA: TGTGCCAGCATTATGAACAGGGGATACGAGCAGTACTTC. As protein: CASIMNRGYEQYF. The chain couples TRBV28 to TRBJ2-7; 7 positions match TRBD1. Germline assignment: CDR1 MDHEN and CDR2 SYDVKM. V lost 7 bases to trimming and J lost 4 bases; unmatched junction nucleotides: 7. The CDR3 length is 13 residues.

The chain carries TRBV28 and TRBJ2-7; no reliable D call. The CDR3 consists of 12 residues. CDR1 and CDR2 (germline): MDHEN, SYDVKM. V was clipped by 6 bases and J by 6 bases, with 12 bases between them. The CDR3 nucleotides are TGTGCCAGCAGCCCACCCGTGGCCGAGCAGTACTTC. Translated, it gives CASSPPVAEQYF. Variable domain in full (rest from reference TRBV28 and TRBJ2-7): DVKVTQSSRYLVKRTGEKVFLECVQDMDHENMFWYRQDPGLGLRLIYFSYDVKMKEKGDIPEGYSVSREKKERFSLILESASTNQTSMYLCASSPPVAEQYFGPGTRLTVT.

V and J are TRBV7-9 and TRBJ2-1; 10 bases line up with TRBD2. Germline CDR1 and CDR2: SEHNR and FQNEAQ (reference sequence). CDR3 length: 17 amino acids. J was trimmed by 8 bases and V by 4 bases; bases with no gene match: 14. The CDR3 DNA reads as TGTGCCAGCAGCTCCGCGCAGGTTAGCGGGAGGCACGATGAGCAGTTCTTC. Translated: CASSSAQVSGRHDEQFF.

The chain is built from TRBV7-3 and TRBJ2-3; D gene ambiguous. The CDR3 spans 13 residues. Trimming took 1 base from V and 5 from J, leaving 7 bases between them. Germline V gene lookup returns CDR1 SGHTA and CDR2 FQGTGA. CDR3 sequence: CASSLSPEDTQYF. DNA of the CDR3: TGTGCCAGCAGCTTAAGTCCAGAAGATACGCAGTATTTT. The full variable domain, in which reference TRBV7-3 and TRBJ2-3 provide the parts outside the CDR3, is GAGVSQTPSNKVTEKGKYVELRCDPISGHTALYWYRQSLGQGPEFLIYFQGTGAADDSGLPNDRFFAVRPEGSVSTLKIQRTERGDSAVYLCASSLSPEDTQYFGPGTRLTVL.

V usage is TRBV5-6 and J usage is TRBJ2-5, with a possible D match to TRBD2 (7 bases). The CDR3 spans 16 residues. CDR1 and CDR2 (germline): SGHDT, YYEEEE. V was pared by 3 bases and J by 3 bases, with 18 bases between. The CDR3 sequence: CASSWGGGPIEETQYF. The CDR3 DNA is TGTGCCAGCAGCTGGGGGGGCGGCCCGATCGAAGAGACCCAGTACTTC.

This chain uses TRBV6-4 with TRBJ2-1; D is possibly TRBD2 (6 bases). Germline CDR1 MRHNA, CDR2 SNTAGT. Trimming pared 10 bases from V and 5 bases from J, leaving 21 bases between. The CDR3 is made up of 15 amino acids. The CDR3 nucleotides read TGTGCCATCTTCAGGACCCGGAGGGAGGACAATGAGCAGTTCTTC. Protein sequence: CAIFRTRREDNEQFF.

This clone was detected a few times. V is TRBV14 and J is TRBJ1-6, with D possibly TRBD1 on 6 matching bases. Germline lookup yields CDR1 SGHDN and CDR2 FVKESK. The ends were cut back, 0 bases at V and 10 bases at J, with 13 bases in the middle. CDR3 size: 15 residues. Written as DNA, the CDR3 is TGTGCCAGCAGCCAAGAACCACTAACAGGGTCACCCCTCCACTTT. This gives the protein CASSQEPLTGSPLHF.

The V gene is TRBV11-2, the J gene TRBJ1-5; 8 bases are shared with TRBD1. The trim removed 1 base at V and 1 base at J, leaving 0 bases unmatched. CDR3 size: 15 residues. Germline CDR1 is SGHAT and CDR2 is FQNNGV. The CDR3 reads CASSLGTGSNQPQHF. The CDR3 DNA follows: TGTGCCAGCAGCTTAGGGACAGGGAGCAATCAGCCCCAGCATTTT.

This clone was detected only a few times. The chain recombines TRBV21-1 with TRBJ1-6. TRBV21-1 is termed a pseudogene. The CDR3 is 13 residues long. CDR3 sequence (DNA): TGTGCCAGCAGCAGGGGCGCGGGGTCACCCCTCCACTTT. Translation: CASSRGAGSPLHF.

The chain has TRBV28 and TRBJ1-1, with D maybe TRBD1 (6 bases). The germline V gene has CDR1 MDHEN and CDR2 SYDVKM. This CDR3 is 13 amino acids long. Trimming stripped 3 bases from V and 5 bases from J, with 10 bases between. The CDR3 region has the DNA TGTGCCAGCAGTTTCTTGGGGGCGACTGAAGCTTTCTTT. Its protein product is CASSFLGATEAFF.

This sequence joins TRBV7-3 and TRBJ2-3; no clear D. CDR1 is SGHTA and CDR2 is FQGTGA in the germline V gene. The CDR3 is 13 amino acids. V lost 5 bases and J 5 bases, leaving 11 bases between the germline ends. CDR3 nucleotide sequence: TGTGCCAGCAGCCCTCTACCTGGAGATACGCAGTATTTT. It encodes CASSPLPGDTQYF.

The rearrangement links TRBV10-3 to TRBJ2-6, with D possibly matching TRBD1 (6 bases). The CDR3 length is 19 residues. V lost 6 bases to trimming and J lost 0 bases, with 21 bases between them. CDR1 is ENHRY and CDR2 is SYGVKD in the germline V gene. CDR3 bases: TGTGCCATCAGCAAGGGACATCCCTCTATACTCTCTGGGGCCAACGTCCTGACTTTC. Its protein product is CAISKGHPSILSGANVLTF.